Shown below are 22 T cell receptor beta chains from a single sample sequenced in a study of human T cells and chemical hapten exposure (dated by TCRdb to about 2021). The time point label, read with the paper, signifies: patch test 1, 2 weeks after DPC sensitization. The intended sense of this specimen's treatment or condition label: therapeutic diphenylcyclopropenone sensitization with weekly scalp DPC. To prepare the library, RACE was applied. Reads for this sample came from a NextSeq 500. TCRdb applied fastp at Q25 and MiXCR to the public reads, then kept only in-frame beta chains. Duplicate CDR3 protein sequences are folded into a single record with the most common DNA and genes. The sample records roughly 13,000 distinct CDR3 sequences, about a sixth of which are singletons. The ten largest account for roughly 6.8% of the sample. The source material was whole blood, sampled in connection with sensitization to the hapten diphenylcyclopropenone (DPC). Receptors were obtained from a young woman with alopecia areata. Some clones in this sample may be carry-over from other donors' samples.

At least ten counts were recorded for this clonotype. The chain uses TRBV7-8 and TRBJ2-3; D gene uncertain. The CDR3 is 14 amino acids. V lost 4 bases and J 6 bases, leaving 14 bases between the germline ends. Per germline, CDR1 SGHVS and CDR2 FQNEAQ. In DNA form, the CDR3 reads TGTGCCAGCAGCTCCGGGTCCACCTTCGATACGCAGTATTTT. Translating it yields CASSSGSTFDTQYF. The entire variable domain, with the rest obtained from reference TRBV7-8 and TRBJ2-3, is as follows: GAGVSQSPRYKVAKRGQDVALRCDPISGHVSLFWYQQALGQGPEFLTYFQNEAQLDKSGLPSDRFFAERPEGSVSTLKIQRTQQEDSAVYLCASSSGSTFDTQYFGPGTRLTVL.

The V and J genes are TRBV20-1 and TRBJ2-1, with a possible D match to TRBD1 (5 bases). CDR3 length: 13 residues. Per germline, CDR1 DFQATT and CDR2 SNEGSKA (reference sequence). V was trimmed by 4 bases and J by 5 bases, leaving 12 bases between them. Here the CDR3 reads CSANGLGDNEQFF. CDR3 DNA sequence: TGCAGTGCTAATGGTCTAGGGGACAATGAGCAGTTCTTC.

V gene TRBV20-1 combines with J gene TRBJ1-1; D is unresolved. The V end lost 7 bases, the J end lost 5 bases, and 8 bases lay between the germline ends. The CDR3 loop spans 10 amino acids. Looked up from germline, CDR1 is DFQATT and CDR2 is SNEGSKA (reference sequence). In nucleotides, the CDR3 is TGCAGTGTGGATCAAACTGAAGCTTTCTTT. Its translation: CSVDQTEAFF.

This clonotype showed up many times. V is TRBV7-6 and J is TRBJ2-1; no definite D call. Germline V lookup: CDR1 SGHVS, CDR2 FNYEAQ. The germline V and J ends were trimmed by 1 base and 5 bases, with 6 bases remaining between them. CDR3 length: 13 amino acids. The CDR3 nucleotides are TGTGCCAGCAGCTTAGGACTTAACAATGAGCAGTTCTTC. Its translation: CASSLGLNNEQFF. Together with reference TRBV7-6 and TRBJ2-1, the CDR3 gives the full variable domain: GAGVSQSPRYKVTKRGQDVALRCDPISGHVSLYWYRQALGQGPEFLTYFNYEAQQDKSGLPNDRFSAERPEGSISTLTIQRTEQRDSAMYRCASSLGLNNEQFFGPGTRLTVL.

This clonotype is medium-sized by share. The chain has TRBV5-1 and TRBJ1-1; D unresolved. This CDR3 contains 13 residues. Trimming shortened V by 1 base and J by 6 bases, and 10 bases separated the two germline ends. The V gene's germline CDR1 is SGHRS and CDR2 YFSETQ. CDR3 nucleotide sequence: TGCGCCAGCAGCTTGTGGTTAGGGCCTGAAGCTTTCTTT. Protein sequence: CASSLWLGPEAFF.

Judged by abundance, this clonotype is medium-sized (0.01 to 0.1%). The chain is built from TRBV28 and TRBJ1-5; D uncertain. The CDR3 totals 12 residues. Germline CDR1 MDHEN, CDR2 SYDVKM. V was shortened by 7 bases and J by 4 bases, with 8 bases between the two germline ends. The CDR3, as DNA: TGTGCCAGCACCGACCTTAATCAGCCCCAGCATTTT. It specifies CASTDLNQPQHF. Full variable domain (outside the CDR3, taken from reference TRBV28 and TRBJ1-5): DVKVTQSSRYLVKRTGEKVFLECVQDMDHENMFWYRQDPGLGLRLIYFSYDVKMKEKGDIPEGYSVSREKKERFSLILESASTNQTSMYLCASTDLNQPQHFGDGTRLSIL.

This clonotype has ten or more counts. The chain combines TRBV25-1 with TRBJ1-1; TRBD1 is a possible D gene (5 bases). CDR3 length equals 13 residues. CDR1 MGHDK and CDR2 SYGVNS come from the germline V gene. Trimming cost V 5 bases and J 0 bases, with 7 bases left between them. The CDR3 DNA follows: TGTGCCAGCAGTCTCAGGGTGAACACTGAAGCTTTCTTT. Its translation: CASSLRVNTEAFF. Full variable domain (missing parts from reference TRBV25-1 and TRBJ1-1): EADIYQTPRYLVIGTGKKITLECSQTMGHDKMYWYQQDPGMELHLIHYSYGVNSTEKGDLSSESTVSRIRTEHFPLTLESARPSHTSQYLCASSLRVNTEAFFGQGTRLTVV.

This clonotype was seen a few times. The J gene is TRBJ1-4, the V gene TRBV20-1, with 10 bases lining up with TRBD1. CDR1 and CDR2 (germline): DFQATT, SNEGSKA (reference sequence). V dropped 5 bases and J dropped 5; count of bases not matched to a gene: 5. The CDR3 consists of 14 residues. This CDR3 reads CSAPRQGANEKLFF. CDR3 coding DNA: TGCAGTGCTCCCCGACAGGGGGCGAATGAAAAACTGTTTTTT.

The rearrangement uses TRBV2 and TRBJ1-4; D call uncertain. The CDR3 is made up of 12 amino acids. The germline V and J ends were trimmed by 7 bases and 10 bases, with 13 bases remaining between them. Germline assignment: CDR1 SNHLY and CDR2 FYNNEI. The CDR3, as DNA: TGTGCCAGCACCTTGAACTTAGGAAAACTGTTTTTT. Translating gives CASTLNLGKLFF.

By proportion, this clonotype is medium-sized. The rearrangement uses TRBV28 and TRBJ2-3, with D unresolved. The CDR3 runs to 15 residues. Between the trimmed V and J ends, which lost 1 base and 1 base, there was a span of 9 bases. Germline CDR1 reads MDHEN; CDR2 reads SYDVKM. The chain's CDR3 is CASSLYGSRTDTQYF. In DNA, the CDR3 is TGTGCCAGCAGTTTATATGGTTCCCGCACAGATACGCAGTATTTT. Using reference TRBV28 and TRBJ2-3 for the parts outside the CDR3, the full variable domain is DVKVTQSSRYLVKRTGEKVFLECVQDMDHENMFWYRQDPGLGLRLIYFSYDVKMKEKGDIPEGYSVSREKKERFSLILESASTNQTSMYLCASSLYGSRTDTQYFGPGTRLTVL.

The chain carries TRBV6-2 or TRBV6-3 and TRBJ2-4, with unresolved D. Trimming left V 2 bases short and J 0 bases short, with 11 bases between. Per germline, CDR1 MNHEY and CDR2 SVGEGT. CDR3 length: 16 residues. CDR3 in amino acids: CASSYIVRQAKNIQYF. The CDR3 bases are TGTGCCAGCAGTTACATCGTTAGGCAAGCCAAAAACATTCAGTACTTC.

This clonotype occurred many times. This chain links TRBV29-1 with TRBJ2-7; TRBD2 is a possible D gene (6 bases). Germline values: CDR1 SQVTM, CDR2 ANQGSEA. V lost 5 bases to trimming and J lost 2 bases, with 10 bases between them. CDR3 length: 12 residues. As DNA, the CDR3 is TGCAGCGTTAGTAGCGGACCCTACGAGCAGTACGTC. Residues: CSVSSGPYEQYV.

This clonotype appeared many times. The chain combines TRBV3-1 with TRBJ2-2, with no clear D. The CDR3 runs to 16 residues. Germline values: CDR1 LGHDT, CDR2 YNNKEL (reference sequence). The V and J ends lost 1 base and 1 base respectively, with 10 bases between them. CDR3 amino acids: CASSQGAAGNTGELFF. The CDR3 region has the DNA TGTGCCAGCAGCCAAGGAGCTGCCGGGAACACCGGGGAGCTGTTTTTT.

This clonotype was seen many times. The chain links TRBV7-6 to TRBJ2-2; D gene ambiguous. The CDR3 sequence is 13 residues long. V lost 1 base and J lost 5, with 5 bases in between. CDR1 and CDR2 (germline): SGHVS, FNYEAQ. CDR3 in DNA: TGTGCCAGCAGCTTAGTAGAGACCGGGGAGCTGTTTTTT. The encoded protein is CASSLVETGELFF.

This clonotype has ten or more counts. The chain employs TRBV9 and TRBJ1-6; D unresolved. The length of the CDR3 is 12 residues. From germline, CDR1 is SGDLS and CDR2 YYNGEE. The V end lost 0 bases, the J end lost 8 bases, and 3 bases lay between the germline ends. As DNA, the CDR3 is TGTGCCAGCAGCGTAGAGGATTCACCCCTCCACTTT. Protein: CASSVEDSPLHF.

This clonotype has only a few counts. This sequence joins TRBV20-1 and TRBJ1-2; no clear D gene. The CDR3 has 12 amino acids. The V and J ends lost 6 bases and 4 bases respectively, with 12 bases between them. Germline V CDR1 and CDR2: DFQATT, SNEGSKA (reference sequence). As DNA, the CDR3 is TGCAGTGCCGTAGACGGAGGCTATGGCTACACCTTC. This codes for CSAVDGGYGYTF.

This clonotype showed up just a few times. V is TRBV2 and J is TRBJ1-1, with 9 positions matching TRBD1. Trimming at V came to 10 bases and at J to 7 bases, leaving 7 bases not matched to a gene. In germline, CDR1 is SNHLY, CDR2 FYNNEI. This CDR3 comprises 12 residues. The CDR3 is CANSGTGFEAFF. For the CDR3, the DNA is TGTGCCAACTCCGGGACAGGGTTTGAAGCTTTCTTT.

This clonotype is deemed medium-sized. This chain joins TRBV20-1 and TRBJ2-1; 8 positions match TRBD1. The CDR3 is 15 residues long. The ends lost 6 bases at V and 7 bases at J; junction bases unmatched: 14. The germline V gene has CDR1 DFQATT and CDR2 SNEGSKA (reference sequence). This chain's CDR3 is CSAPRADRVINEQFF. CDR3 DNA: TGCAGTGCGCCTAGGGCGGACAGGGTCATTAATGAGCAGTTCTTC.

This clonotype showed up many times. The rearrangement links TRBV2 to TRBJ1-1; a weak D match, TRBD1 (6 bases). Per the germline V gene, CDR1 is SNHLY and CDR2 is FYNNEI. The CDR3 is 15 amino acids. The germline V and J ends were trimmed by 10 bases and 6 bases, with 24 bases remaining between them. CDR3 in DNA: TGTGCCACCTATACCGTATCCACGGGGGGCCCTGAAGCTTTCTTT. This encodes CATYTVSTGGPEAFF.

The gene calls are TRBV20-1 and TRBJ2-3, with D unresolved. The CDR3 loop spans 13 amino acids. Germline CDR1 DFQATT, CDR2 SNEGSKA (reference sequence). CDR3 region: CIPQVVGTDTQYF. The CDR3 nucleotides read TGCATTCCCCAAGTCGTGGGGACAGATACGCAGTATTTT.

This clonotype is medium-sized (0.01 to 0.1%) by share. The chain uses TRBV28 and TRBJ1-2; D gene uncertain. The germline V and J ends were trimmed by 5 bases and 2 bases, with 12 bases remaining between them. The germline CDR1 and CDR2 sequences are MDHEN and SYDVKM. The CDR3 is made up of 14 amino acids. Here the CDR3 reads CASSSLRFNYGYTF. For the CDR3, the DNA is TGTGCCAGCAGTAGCCTTCGATTCAACTATGGCTACACCTTC.

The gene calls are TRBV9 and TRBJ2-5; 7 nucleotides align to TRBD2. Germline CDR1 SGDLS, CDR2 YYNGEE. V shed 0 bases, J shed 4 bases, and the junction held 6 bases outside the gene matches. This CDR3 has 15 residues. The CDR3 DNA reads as TGTGCCAGCAGCGTAGCAGGACTAGTGCCAGAGACCCAGTACTTC. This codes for CASSVAGLVPETQYF.